The 27 T cell receptor beta chains listed next were all sequenced from one sample in a study of radiation and T cells in renal cell carcinoma. The method was immunoSEQ multiplex PCR; TCRdb's version includes in-frame clones alone and lacks a portion of them. Found here are more than 140,000 clones, roughly 80% of them singletons; the top ten hold roughly 25%. The time point: baseline pretreatment blood. Noted treatment: 15 Gy SBRT to primary tumor, nephrectomy 4 weeks later. Sequencing used blood, obtained from a patient whose treatment included radiotherapy and nephrectomy. Receptors were obtained from a woman aged 45-60 years with renal cell carcinoma.

The V call is TRBV7-2, the J call TRBJ2-3; unclear D gene. This CDR3 is 14 amino acids long. Germline values: CDR1 SGHTA, CDR2 FQGNSA. Trimming took 4 bases from V and 1 from J, leaving 9 bases between them. The DNA for the CDR3 is TGTGCCAGCAGCTCCGAGCCCGGCACAGATACGCAGTATTTT. Amino acid sequence: CASSSEPGTDTQYF.

This rearrangement joins TRBV5-1 to TRBJ1-4; D gene uncertain. The V gene lost 1 base and the J gene lost 7 bases, with 11 bases spanning the gap. Germline V gene lookup returns CDR1 SGHRS and CDR2 YFSETQ. This CDR3 spans 14 amino acids. The CDR3 sequence: CASSLSGGSEKLFF. The CDR3 DNA sequence: TGCGCCAGCAGCTTGTCAGGAGGTAGTGAAAAACTGTTTTTT.

Turning to this clone: The sample has other DNA sequences that encode this CDR3 too. The chain employs TRBV5-1 and TRBJ1-1; D is unclear. In germline, CDR1 is SGHRS, CDR2 YFSETQ. V lost 0 bases and J lost 5, with 8 bases in between. This CDR3 contains 13 residues. As DNA, the CDR3 is TGCGCCAGCAGCTTGGCCGGAGCGACTGAAGCTTTCTTT. It codes for CASSLAGATEAFF.

The chain employs TRBV19 and TRBJ1-5; a possible D gene is TRBD1 (5 bases). The V end lost 1 base, the J end lost 2 bases, and 15 bases lay between the germline ends. Per germline, CDR1 LNHDA and CDR2 SQIVND (reference sequence). This CDR3 spans 17 amino acids. CDR3 nucleotide sequence: TGTGCCAGTAGTATAGTTCTCGGACATACGGGCAATCAGCCCCAGCATTTT. It yields the protein CASSIVLGHTGNQPQHF.

A few counts support this clone. The gene calls are TRBV2 and TRBJ1-4; 8 bases are a match to TRBD1. This CDR3 has 13 residues. V lost 8 bases, J lost 8 bases, and 7 bases stayed unmatched. The germline CDR1 and CDR2 sequences are SNHLY and FYNNEI. This CDR3 reads CASQGALGEKLFF. The CDR3 DNA is TGTGCCAGCCAGGGGGCCCTGGGGGAAAAACTGTTTTTT.

The chain is built from TRBV7-2 and TRBJ1-5; D may be TRBD1 (5 bases). This CDR3 is 16 amino acids long. The V end was cut by 1 base, the J end by 3 bases, with 13 bases between. Germline V gene sequence: CDR1 SGHTA, CDR2 FQGNSA. This chain's CDR3 is CASSLVGRPNNQPQHF. In DNA, the CDR3 is TGTGCCAGCAGCTTAGTGGGACGGCCGAACAATCAGCCCCAGCATTTT.

The chain carries TRBV10-1 and TRBJ2-3; 10 nucleotides line up with TRBD2. This CDR3 has 15 amino acids. Germline values: CDR1 WNHNN, CDR2 SYGVQD (reference sequence). The V gene end was trimmed by 6 bases and the J gene end by 4 bases; junction bases not matched to a gene: 7. The CDR3 is CASRRGLADSDTQYF. The CDR3 DNA follows: TGCGCCAGCAGAAGAGGACTAGCGGATTCAGATACGCAGTATTTT.

This chain links TRBV5-8 with TRBJ2-7, with 8 bases lining up with TRBD1. After removal of 4 bases from V and 6 bases from J, the junction contained 6 bases not matched to a gene. Per the germline V gene, CDR1 is SGHTS and CDR2 is YDEGEE. The CDR3 sequence is 13 residues long. DNA of the CDR3: TGTGCCAGCAGCATCCGGGACAGGATCGAGCAGTACTTC. Amino acid sequence: CASSIRDRIEQYF.

The CDR3 spells CASSLASGDTGNTIYF. The DNA for the CDR3 is TGTGCCAGCAGCTTAGCATCAGGAGATACTGGAAACACCATATATTTT. The chain carries TRBV7-2 and TRBJ1-3; D gene unclear. The CDR3 has 16 amino acids. CDR1 and CDR2 from the germline V gene are SGHTA and FQGNSA. The V gene lost 0 bases and the J gene lost 2 bases, with 11 bases spanning the gap. Supplemented by reference TRBV7-2 and TRBJ1-3, the full variable domain reads GAGVSQSPSNKVTEKGKDVELRCDPISGHTALYWYRQSLGQGLEFLIYFQGNSAPDKSGLPSDRFSAERTGGSVSTLTIQRTQQEDSAVYLCASSLASGDTGNTIYFGEGSWLTVV.

The rearrangement links TRBV5-4 to TRBJ2-5, with a weak D call TRBD1 (5 bases). The CDR3 contains 15 residues. The V gene lost 2 bases and the J gene lost 1 base, with 12 bases spanning the gap. Germline V gives CDR1 SGHNT, CDR2 YYREEE (reference sequence). CDR3 sequence reads: CASSLQQGPQETQYF. For the CDR3, the DNA is TGTGCCAGCAGCTTACAGCAGGGCCCCCAAGAGACCCAGTACTTC.

This clone was counted a single time. This sequence joins TRBV29-1 and TRBJ2-6, with TRBD1 as a possible D gene (6 bases). From germline, CDR1 is SQVTM and CDR2 ANQGSEA. The ends were cut back, 1 base at V and 2 bases at J, with 21 bases in the middle. This CDR3 is 19 amino acids long. CDR3 residues: CSVEVWGTGTLAGANVLTF. Written as DNA, the CDR3 is TGCAGCGTTGAAGTATGGGGCACAGGGACCCTCGCTGGGGCCAACGTCCTGACTTTC.

The J gene is TRBJ2-7, the V gene TRBV20-1; unclear D gene. The CDR3 sequence is 10 residues long. Trimming removed 2 bases at V and 9 bases at J, with 8 bases between. CDR1 and CDR2 from the germline V gene are DFQATT and SNEGSKA (reference sequence). The CDR3 loop reads CSARLSWQYF. The CDR3 DNA is TGCAGTGCTAGACTTAGCTGGCAGTACTTC.

V is TRBV11-2 and J is TRBJ1-2; unclear D gene. Germline CDR1 is SGHAT and CDR2 is FQNNGV. The V and J ends lost 0 bases and 7 bases respectively, with 9 bases between them. The CDR3 is 13 residues long. CDR3 bases: TGTGCCAGCAGCTTAGACGTTTTTGGTGGCTACACCTTC. Translating it yields CASSLDVFGGYTF. Variable domain in full (rest from reference TRBV11-2 and TRBJ1-2): EAGVAQSPRYKIIEKRQSVAFWCNPISGHATLYWYQQILGQGPKLLIQFQNNGVVDDSQLPKDRFSAERLKGVDSTLKIQPAKLEDSAVYLCASSLDVFGGYTFGSGTRLTVV.

The chain couples TRBV6-6 to TRBJ1-5, with 9 bases that match TRBD1. Germline-derived CDR1 and CDR2 are MNHNY and SVGAGI (reference sequence). J lost 8 bases, V lost 6 bases, and 11 bases had no gene match. This CDR3 comprises 15 residues. This CDR3 reads CASRDQGQGFEPQHF. CDR3 DNA: TGTGCCAGCAGGGATCAAGGACAGGGGTTTGAGCCCCAGCATTTT.

This clone showed up just a few times. The same CDR3 also results from other DNA sequences found in this sample. The rearrangement joins TRBV5-1 to TRBJ1-1, with TRBD1 identical over 8 bases. CDR1 and CDR2 from the germline V gene are SGHRS and YFSETQ. With V trimmed by 3 bases and J by 3 bases, 4 bases remained unmatched. This CDR3 has 14 residues. The CDR3 loop is CASSWGQDYTEAFF. The CDR3 DNA reads TGCGCCAGCAGCTGGGGACAGGATTACACTGAAGCTTTCTTT.

This clone was found once. The chain joins TRBV5-1 to TRBJ2-3; 9 bases are shared with TRBD2. The CDR3 is made up of 16 amino acids. Germline-derived CDR1 and CDR2 are SGHRS and YFSETQ. Germline trimming cut 3 bases from V and 6 bases from J; bases unmatched to any gene: 11. DNA of the CDR3: TGCGCCAGCAGCTCCCTGACTAGCGGAGCAGGGGATACGCAGTATTTT. Encoded protein: CASSSLTSGAGDTQYF.

V usage is TRBV5-6 and J usage is TRBJ2-7, with D tentatively TRBD1 (6 bases). This CDR3 has 13 residues. Per germline, CDR1 SGHDT and CDR2 YYEEEE. V was trimmed by 6 bases and J by 3 bases, leaving 13 bases between them. The CDR3 bases are TGTGCCAGCAACCACGCGGACAGCTACGAGCAGTACTTC. Its protein product is CASNHADSYEQYF.

This chain connects TRBV28 to TRBJ1-5; D gene ambiguous. V was shortened by 7 bases and J by 4 bases, with 14 bases between the two germline ends. This CDR3 is built from 14 residues. Germline assignment: CDR1 MDHEN and CDR2 SYDVKM. The CDR3 DNA follows: TGTGCCAGCACGGTGGCAGTCCCAAATCAGCCCCAGCATTTT. Protein product: CASTVAVPNQPQHF. Combining the CDR3 with reference TRBV28 and TRBJ1-5 gives the whole variable domain DVKVTQSSRYLVKRTGEKVFLECVQDMDHENMFWYRQDPGLGLRLIYFSYDVKMKEKGDIPEGYSVSREKKERFSLILESASTNQTSMYLCASTVAVPNQPQHFGDGTRLSIL.

The chain links TRBV21-1 to TRBJ1-5. TRBV21-1 is deemed a pseudogene. The length of the CDR3 is 14 residues. The CDR3 sequence: CASSKRDRDQPQHF. In nucleotides, the CDR3 is TGTGCCAGCAGCAAACGGGATAGGGATCAGCCCCAGCATTTT.

The gene calls are TRBV5-1 and TRBJ1-1, with D possibly matching TRBD1 (6 bases). The CDR3 consists of 15 residues. Germline V gene lookup returns CDR1 SGHRS and CDR2 YFSETQ. V was shortened by 4 bases and J by 0 bases, with 13 bases between the two germline ends. The DNA for the CDR3 is TGCGCCAGCAGCGTCACAGGGTTTATGAACACTGAAGCTTTCTTT. Amino acid sequence: CASSVTGFMNTEAFF.

V and J are TRBV5-1 and TRBJ2-6; no firm D call. The CDR3 covers 17 residues. The germline V gene encodes CDR1 SGHRS and CDR2 YFSETQ. Trimming removed 2 bases at V and 4 bases at J, with 16 bases between. CDR3 sequence reads: CASSLAVSSGGANVLTF. The CDR3 nucleotides are TGCGCCAGCAGCTTAGCAGTTTCCTCTGGCGGGGCCAACGTCCTGACTTTC.

This rearrangement joins TRBV6-6 to TRBJ2-6; weak D call: TRBD2 (7 bases). Germline loops: CDR1 MNHNY, CDR2 SVGAGI (reference sequence). V lost 11 bases and J lost 2, with 16 bases in between. The CDR3 contains 15 residues. CDR3: CAGGAGITGANVLTF. DNA of the CDR3: TGTGCCGGGGGGGCAGGGATCACTGGGGCCAACGTCCTGACTTTC.

Only one count was recorded for this clone. The chain links TRBV5-1 to TRBJ2-7; D is unresolved. Between the trimmed V and J ends, which lost 0 bases and 12 bases, there was a span of 19 bases. The CDR3 consists of 14 residues. CDR1 SGHRS and CDR2 YFSETQ come from the germline V gene. In DNA, the CDR3 is TGCGCCAGCAGCTTGGAGCTGCGCGCAGTGGGTCGGTACTTC. This sequence encodes CASSLELRAVGRYF.

This chain uses TRBV19 with TRBJ1-5; no reliable D call. This CDR3 spans 17 amino acids. Germline loops: CDR1 LNHDA, CDR2 SQIVND (reference sequence). With 1 base removed from V and 0 bases from J, the gap between germline ends came to 13 bases. The CDR3 reads CASSIVRVQDSNQPQHF. CDR3 in DNA: TGTGCCAGTAGTATAGTTCGGGTTCAAGATAGCAATCAGCCCCAGCATTTT. The full variable domain, in which reference TRBV19 and TRBJ1-5 provide the parts outside the CDR3, is DGGITQSPKYLFRKEGQNVTLSCEQNLNHDAMYWYRQDPGQGLRLIYYSQIVNDFQKGDIAEGYSVSREKKESFPLTVTSAQKNPTAFYLCASSIVRVQDSNQPQHFGDGTRLSIL.

The chain links TRBV29-1 to TRBJ1-4; no definite D call. The germline V gene has CDR1 SQVTM and CDR2 ANQGSEA. The CDR3 runs to 11 residues. Trimming took 3 bases from V and 7 from J, leaving 6 bases between them. CDR3 sequence reads: CSVDQSEKLFF. The CDR3, as DNA: TGCAGCGTTGACCAGAGTGAAAAACTGTTTTTT.

J is TRBJ2-7 and V is TRBV30; 9 bases agree with TRBD1. Trimming removed 7 bases from V and 7 bases from J; junction bases left unmatched: 11. CDR3 length: 13 residues. Per the germline V gene, CDR1 is GTSNPN and CDR2 is SVGIG (reference sequence). CDR3 in DNA: TGTGCCTCTACAGACAGGGGGAGTAGAGAGCAGTACTTC. Translated: CASTDRGSREQYF.

The chain carries TRBV15 and TRBJ1-1; no reliable D call. CDR1 is LNHNV and CDR2 is YYDKDF in the germline V gene (reference sequence). There are 15 residues in the CDR3. Trimming removed 0 bases at V and 1 base at J, with 9 bases between. CDR3 region: CATSRDDGRNTEAFF. The CDR3 DNA reads as TGTGCCACCAGCAGAGATGACGGGCGGAACACTGAAGCTTTCTTT.